This T cell receptor (beta chain) was observed in a study of spatial heterogeneity in lung cancer. Whole-study context: The roughly 68 donors had untreated early-stage non-small cell lung cancer.

TCRdb analysed the 5' RACE reads with MiXCR anew, one entry per CDR3 protein. In the table there are about 52,000 distinct CDR3 sequences, about 7.4% of which are singletons. Trimming cost V 7 bases and J 3 bases, with 16 bases left between them. The CDR3 contains 15 residues. CDR1 and CDR2 from the germline V gene are MNHNY and SVGAGI (reference sequence). Time point noted: blood at routine non-recurrence follow-up after resection. Material for sequencing was whole RNA from tumor, nontumor lung or frozen PBMC, left unsorted. This sequence originates from a female donor with early-stage non-small cell lung cancer. This chain links TRBV6-6 with TRBJ1-3; maybe TRBD1 (6 bases). The sequencing used PBMCs, collected at follow-up. CDR3 sequence reads: CASTYWGALGNTIYF. The CDR3 coding sequence is TGTGCCAGCACCTACTGGGGGGCGCTTGGAAACACCATATATTTT.